This T cell receptor beta chain was identified during a study of OX40 agonist ivuxolimab in advanced cancers. Study context: The dose-escalation cohort was about 87% male, with a mean age of around 60 years, ranging about 23 to 79. General study points: Clonal expansion from baseline to week 6 occurred in both CD4+ and CD8+ T cells.

Only in-frame clones appear in the TCRdb table, and some are missing; sequencing was by immunoSEQ multiplex PCR. The sample includes 60,000 to 80,000 clones, 65% to 90% of them seen just once. The CDR3 spans 17 residues. The V gene's germline CDR1 is SQVTM and CDR2 ANQGSEA. Trimming shortened V by 6 bases and J by 6 bases, and 27 bases separated the two germline ends. Autoimmune disease history or systemic immunosuppression led to patient exclusion. Collection of blood occurred at baseline, at cycle 4 day 1, and at cycle 7 day 1. In regard to this clone: Its target is unknown.

V and J are TRBV29-1 and TRBJ1-3, with no clear D. This sequence originates from an adult with an advanced solid tumor such as melanoma, head and neck, liver or kidney cancer. The sequencing used CD4+ or CD8+ T cells sorted from blood, collected in a trial of the OX40 agonist ivuxolimab. The CDR3 DNA reads TGCAGCGTAGCCGCAGCTTCGACGTCCGGCGGAAAAAACACCATATATTTT. Translating it yields CSVAAASTSGGKNTIYF.